The table lists the clone carrying this T cell receptor beta chain with many counts. Its antigen is not known. CDR3 length: 14 amino acids. The V gene lost 2 bases and the J gene lost 1 base, with 7 bases spanning the gap. Germline CDR1 and CDR2: MNHNY and SVGAGI (reference sequence). This record belongs to a study of T cell repertoires in cytomegalovirus infection. About the research overall: CMV infection together with matching HLA type was indicated by public TCR beta signatures.

TCRdb called the reads again in MiXCR, with one record for every CDR3 protein. The data contain approximately 250,000 distinct CDR3 sequences, 6% to 8% of them singletons. Study results and caveats: In two of eight donors, the top clonotype was HLA-C-restricted CMV-specific. Identification of carriers of CMV plus the relevant HLA was performed using cumulative public TCR beta family frequency.

Sequenced: PBMCs. This receptor was taken from a human donor in good health (CMV status not recorded). Some clones in this sample may be carry-over from other donors' samples. The V gene is TRBV6-6, the J gene TRBJ2-3; no clear D gene. Here the CDR3 reads CASSYGDRTDTQYF. The CDR3 bases are TGTGCCAGCAGTTACGGGGATCGCACAGATACGCAGTATTTT.